This TCR beta chain stems from a study of cytomegalovirus exposure and HLA in healthy donors. The study ran its PCR with 60 Vbeta and 13 Jbeta primers. Sequenced by immunoSEQ multiplex PCR; TCRdb stores in-frame clones only, minus some. Of roughly 180,000 clones listed, 80% are singletons. Study-wide results and caveats: TCR sequences were mostly rare, though some public TCRs occurred in many donors. The Asian-associated ancestry cluster reportedly had fewer N-insertions than the roughly 720-donor mean in a later analysis. For TCR beta chains, V- and J-gene trimming was later linked to a missense DCLRE1C variant.

Note on this clone: Its specificity is unknown.

This clonotype was sampled from a girl aged 10 to 17 in good health and CMV-seropositive. Sequencing used PBMCs.

The CDR3 bases are TGTGCCAGCAGCTTCGGTAGCGGACAGGGGAACACTGAAGCTTTCTTT. Its protein is CASSFGSGQGNTEAFF. This chain links TRBV7-8 with TRBJ1-1; TRBD1 matches 8 bases. Looked up from germline, CDR1 is SGHVS and CDR2 is FQNEAQ. V trimming: 3 bases; J trimming: 1 base; junction bases outside the gene matches: 7. CDR3 size: 16 residues.